Below are 21 T cell receptor beta chains sequenced from a single sample in a study of blood T cell repertoires in COVID-19. Some clones are missing from TCRdb's copy, which holds only in-frame ones; the method was immunoSEQ multiplex PCR. The sample carries 200,000 to 250,000 clones, approximately 85% recorded once. The sample consisted of PBMCs or T cells enriched from blood (not recorded which). The origin of the receptors is a woman between 50 and 59 years old who had recovered from COVID-19.

The chain uses TRBV6-4 and TRBJ2-3, with D perhaps TRBD2 (6 bases). The CDR3 runs 14 residues. Germline assignment: CDR1 MRHNA and CDR2 SNTAGT. V was clipped by 0 bases and J by 4 bases, with 8 bases between them. The CDR3 DNA sequence: TGTGCCAGCAGTGACTCCGGGGAGGCAGATACGCAGTATTTT. This translates into CASSDSGEADTQYF.

The chain combines TRBV7-9 with TRBJ2-2, with D unresolved. This CDR3 spans 13 amino acids. Germline CDR1 is SEHNR and CDR2 is FQNEAQ (reference sequence). Between the trimmed V and J ends, which lost 6 bases and 4 bases, there was a span of 9 bases. DNA of the CDR3: TGTGCCAGCAGACTCGGGTCCACCGGGGAGCTGTTTTTT. Translation: CASRLGSTGELFF. The variable domain in full, completed from reference TRBV7-9 and TRBJ2-2, reads DTGVSQNPRHKITKRGQNVTFRCDPISEHNRLYWYRQTLGQGPEFLTYFQNEAQLEKSRLLSDRFSAERPKGSFSTLEIQRTEQGDSAMYLCASRLGSTGELFFGEGSRLTVL.

The chain uses TRBV11-3 and TRBJ1-1; 10 bases align to TRBD1. The CDR3 is 15 amino acids. J lost 4 bases, V lost 4 bases, and 6 bases had no gene match. Per germline, CDR1 SGHNT and CDR2 YENEEA. CDR3 residues: CASSSRQGAGTEAFF. The CDR3 bases are TGTGCCAGCAGCTCTAGACAGGGGGCGGGCACTGAAGCTTTCTTT.

CDR3 in DNA: TGTGCCAGCAGTCGGCGGGAGTTGAGGCTGTTTTTT. This translates into CASSRRELRLFF. The rearrangement uses TRBV28 and TRBJ2-2; TRBD2 agrees at 7 bases. Germline assignment: CDR1 MDHEN and CDR2 SYDVKM. The trim removed 5 bases at V and 13 bases at J, leaving 7 bases unmatched. This CDR3 comprises 12 residues.

The V call is TRBV28, the J call TRBJ1-2; 7 bases align to TRBD1. The CDR3 spans 13 residues. Trimming removed 6 bases from V and 2 bases from J; junction bases left unmatched: 3. The germline V gene encodes CDR1 MDHEN and CDR2 SYDVKM. The CDR3 coding sequence is TGTGCCAGCAGGGTGGACAGGAACTATGGCTACACCTTC. This sequence encodes CASRVDRNYGYTF.

The V gene is TRBV27, the J gene TRBJ2-1; 11 nucleotides line up with TRBD2. The ends lost 3 bases at V and 5 bases at J; junction bases unmatched: 3. Germline-derived CDR1 and CDR2 are MNHEY and SMNVEV (reference sequence). The CDR3 runs to 15 residues. CDR3 in amino acids: CASSFLAGGNNEQFF. DNA for the CDR3: TGTGCCAGCAGTTTCCTAGCGGGAGGAAACAATGAGCAGTTCTTC.

This rearrangement joins TRBV7-8 to TRBJ1-5; no firm D call. Germline V gene data show CDR1 as SGHVS and CDR2 as FQNEAQ. The CDR3 is 15 residues long. Trimming shortened V by 0 bases and J by 2 bases, and 8 bases separated the two germline ends. CDR3 nucleotides: TGTGCCAGCAGCTTAGCGGGCCCAGGCAATCAGCCCCAGCATTTT. Residues: CASSLAGPGNQPQHF.

This chain connects TRBV7-9 to TRBJ1-2; D not certain. Trimming pared 5 bases from V and 7 bases from J, leaving 17 bases between. The CDR3 length is 14 residues. Germline V gene lookup returns CDR1 SEHNR and CDR2 FQNEAQ (reference sequence). The CDR3 bases are TGTGCCAGCAGCACCCTTCAGGTGTCCGGTGGCTACACCTTC. It specifies CASSTLQVSGGYTF.

The chain carries TRBV20-1 and TRBJ1-2; possible D gene TRBD1, 6 bases. Germline-derived CDR1 and CDR2 are DFQATT and SNEGSKA (reference sequence). The CDR3 spans 11 residues. The V end lost 1 base, the J end lost 13 bases, and 13 bases lay between the germline ends. The CDR3 loop reads CSARGSGTITF. Written as DNA, the CDR3 is TGCAGTGCTAGAGGATCCGGGACAATCACCTTC.

This rearrangement joins TRBV4-1 to TRBJ1-1; D is perhaps TRBD1 (6 bases). Germline-derived CDR1 and CDR2 are MGHRA and YSYEKL. Trimming pared 5 bases from V and 1 base from J, leaving 11 bases between. CDR3 length equals 14 residues. CDR3 bases: TGCGCCAGCAGCTCCTTGGGGGCGAACACTGAAGCTTTCTTT. Protein sequence: CASSSLGANTEAFF.

This clone was seen once. V is TRBV5-6 and J is TRBJ2-2; 12 positions agree with TRBD2. The CDR3 has 18 residues. V lost 2 bases to trimming and J lost 5 bases; unmatched junction nucleotides: 10. Germline-derived CDR1 and CDR2 are SGHDT and YYEEEE. CDR3 loop: CASSFRPSGGAATGELFF. Written as DNA, the CDR3 is TGTGCCAGCAGCTTTAGGCCTAGCGGGGGGGCCGCAACCGGGGAGCTGTTTTTT.

V is TRBV18 and J is TRBJ1-3; D uncertain. Germline CDR1 is KGHSH and CDR2 is LQKENI. This CDR3 comprises 13 residues. Trimming took off 7 bases at V and 0 bases at J, with 7 bases between the two ends. The CDR3 loop is CASYTVSGNTIYF. Here the CDR3 DNA reads TGTGCCAGCTATACAGTCTCTGGAAACACCATATATTTT. Using reference TRBV18 and TRBJ1-3 for the parts outside the CDR3, the full variable domain is NAGVMQNPRHLVRRRGQEARLRCSPMKGHSHVYWYRQLPEEGLKFMVYLQKENIIDESGMPKERFSAEFPKEGPSILRIQQVVRGDSAAYFCASYTVSGNTIYFGEGSWLTVV.

The chain employs TRBV29-1 and TRBJ2-5; perhaps TRBD1 as D (6 bases). Per germline, CDR1 SQVTM and CDR2 ANQGSEA. This CDR3 region has 11 residues. V lost 8 bases and J lost 3, with 10 bases in between. CDR3 sequence reads: CSSGQKETQYF. DNA for the CDR3: TGCAGCTCCGGACAGAAAGAGACCCAGTACTTC.

The chain joins TRBV7-2 to TRBJ2-7, with 9 bases fitting TRBD1. The CDR3 runs to 15 residues. V trimming: 6 bases; J trimming: 5 bases; junction bases outside the gene matches: 11. Germline V CDR1 and CDR2: SGHTA, FQGNSA. The DNA of the CDR3 is TGTGCCAGCAGATCTCGGGACAGGGTGGTCCACGAGCAGTACTTC. Amino acids: CASRSRDRVVHEQYF. The full variable domain, with the rest looked up from reference TRBV7-2 and TRBJ2-7, is GAGVSQSPSNKVTEKGKDVELRCDPISGHTALYWYRQSLGQGLEFLIYFQGNSAPDKSGLPSDRFSAERTGGSVSTLTIQRTQQEDSAVYLCASRSRDRVVHEQYFGPGTRLTVT.

The V gene is TRBV2, the J gene TRBJ2-1, with D possibly TRBD2 on 6 matching bases. The germline V gene encodes CDR1 SNHLY and CDR2 FYNNEI. Trimming cost V 2 bases and J 9 bases, with 14 bases left between them. CDR3 size: 14 residues. CDR3 nucleotide sequence: TGTGCCAGCAGTGAATGGGGGGACGTCGTTGAGCAGTTCTTC. Protein sequence: CASSEWGDVVEQFF.

CDR3 nucleotides: TGTGCCTGGGGAGGGTTGAACACTGAAGCTTTCTTT. Its translation is CAWGGLNTEAFF. The chain couples TRBV2 to TRBJ1-1; D gene uncertain. CDR1 is SNHLY, CDR2 FYNNEI, per germline. V lost 11 bases and J lost 0, with 10 bases in between. This CDR3 contains 12 residues.

The V call is TRBV4-1, the J call TRBJ2-3, with 11 bases fitting TRBD2. The V and J ends lost 3 bases and 5 bases, in that order; junction bases with no gene match: 13. Looked up from germline, CDR1 is MGHRA and CDR2 is YSYEKL. The CDR3 totals 18 residues. CDR3 residues: CASSHEGRGTSGGDTQYF. In nucleotides, the CDR3 is TGCGCCAGCAGCCACGAAGGCAGGGGGACTAGCGGTGGAGATACGCAGTATTTT.

This rearrangement joins TRBV6-1 to TRBJ2-3; TRBD2 might be the D (5 bases). V lost 1 base and J 6 bases, leaving 11 bases between the germline ends. The CDR3 has 14 residues. CDR1 MNHNS and CDR2 SASEGT come from the germline V gene. CDR3 nucleotide sequence: TGTGCCAGCAGTGAAGTGGGAGTAGGGGATACGCAGTATTTT. It is translated as CASSEVGVGDTQYF.

The V and J genes are TRBV7-3 and TRBJ2-1; 8 bases are a match to TRBD2. The CDR3 covers 14 residues. Germline assignment: CDR1 SGHTA and CDR2 FQGTGA. V was clipped by 8 bases and J by 4 bases; unmatched bases: 7. CDR3 residues: CASAPAGGYNEQFF. In DNA, the CDR3 is TGTGCCAGCGCCCCTGCGGGGGGTTACAATGAGCAGTTCTTC.

The chain has TRBV19 and TRBJ1-2, with 7 bases fitting TRBD1. In germline, CDR1 is LNHDA, CDR2 SQIVND (reference sequence). With 3 bases clipped from V and 8 bases from J, the junction kept 12 bases outside the gene matches. This CDR3 comprises 15 residues. The CDR3 bases are TGTGCCAGTAGTATCTGGCAGGGGGTTAGAGAGGGCTACACCTTC. Residues: CASSIWQGVREGYTF.

In DNA form, the CDR3 reads TGTGCCAGCAGTTTAGAACTACCGAACACCGGGGAGCTGTTTTTT. Its protein is CASSLELPNTGELFF. The rearrangement links TRBV28 to TRBJ2-2, with unresolved D. The germline V gene encodes CDR1 MDHEN and CDR2 SYDVKM. CDR3 length: 15 residues. V was clipped by 2 bases and J by 0 bases, with 7 bases between them. Together with reference TRBV28 and TRBJ2-2, the CDR3 gives the full variable domain: DVKVTQSSRYLVKRTGEKVFLECVQDMDHENMFWYRQDPGLGLRLIYFSYDVKMKEKGDIPEGYSVSREKKERFSLILESASTNQTSMYLCASSLELPNTGELFFGEGSRLTVL.